These T cell receptor beta chains were read from a single sample in a study of blood T cell repertoires in COVID-19. Profiled with immunoSEQ multiplex PCR; TCRdb holds only in-frame clones, not every one. Seen here are about 120,000 clones, 82% observed once, and the top ten hold 7.5%. Material: peripheral blood. These receptors were taken from a man in his 70s with active or convalescent COVID-19. Each CDR3 is given with its conserved first and last residue. D genes are given only for firm matches. The size entry is marked missing in some rows and otherwise reads once, few, many or a size class.

d_gene	v_gene	abundance	j_gene	CDR3nt	CDR3aa
TRBD1	TRBV5-1	NA	TRBJ1-4	TGCGCCAGCAGCATCAGGGGGTTGGCAACTAATGAAAAACTGTTTTTT	CASSIRGLATNEKLFF
TRBD2	TRBV5-6	NA	TRBJ2-1	TGTGCCAGCAGCTTGGCTTCTAGCGGAGACTTCAATGAGCAGTTCTTC	CASSLASSGDFNEQFF
NA	TRBV2	NA	TRBJ2-1	TGTGCCAGCAGTGAAGCGCCGGGGGGCAAGTACAATGAGCAGTTCTTC	CASSEAPGGKYNEQFF
TRBD2	TRBV11-3	NA	TRBJ2-5	TGTGCCAGCAGCTTAAGCGGGAGGTTCCTTTGGCAAGAGACCCAGTACTTC	CASSLSGRFLWQETQYF
NA	TRBV19	NA	TRBJ2-7	TGTGCCAGTAATGCAGGGTGGGGCGAGCAGTACTTC	CASNAGWGEQYF
TRBD2	TRBV6-2/TRBV6-3	NA	TRBJ2-1	TGTGCCAGCAGTTTGGGACTAGCGGGAGTTTATGAGCAGTTCTTC	CASSLGLAGVYEQFF
NA	TRBV29-1	NA	TRBJ2-3	TGCAGCGTTGTTTTGGCGGGGAGCACAGATACGCAGTATTTT	CSVVLAGSTDTQYF
TRBD1	TRBV4-3	few	TRBJ2-7	TGCGCCAGCAGCCAAGGTTGGACAGGTGACTACGAGCAGTACTTC	CASSQGWTGDYEQYF
NA	TRBV3-1/TRBV3-2	once	TRBJ1-1	TGTGCCAGCAGCCAGATGACAGTGAACACTGAAGCTTTCTTT	CASSQMTVNTEAFF
NA	TRBV11-3	NA	TRBJ1-1	TGTGCCAGCAGCTTAGGGGGCGGGGGAAGCACTGAAGCTTTCTTT	CASSLGGGGSTEAFF
TRBD1	TRBV18	NA	TRBJ2-1	TGTGCCAGCTCAGCTGGGACAGCTAATGAGCAGTTCTTC	CASSAGTANEQFF
NA	TRBV7-8	NA	TRBJ1-2	TGTGCCAGCAGCCCCAGCGGGGCGGGGACGGTTAACTATGGCTACACCTTC	CASSPSGAGTVNYGYTF
NA	TRBV7-3	NA	TRBJ1-1	TGTGCCAGCAGCTTAGACAGAAACACTGAAGCTTTCTTT	CASSLDRNTEAFF
TRBD2	TRBV11-3	once	TRBJ2-3	TGTGCCAGCAGCTTAGACCGGACTAGAAACACAGATACGCAGTATTTT	CASSLDRTRNTDTQYF
NA	TRBV28	NA	TRBJ1-2	TGTGCCAGCGTGGACAGTAACTATGGCTACACCTTC	CASVDSNYGYTF
NA	TRBV2	NA	TRBJ1-2	TGTGCCAGCAGCTACAGCTATGGCTACACCTTC	CASSYSYGYTF
NA	TRBV5-1	NA	TRBJ1-3	TGCGCCAGCAGCCTCCAGGGGAACGGAAACACCATATATTTT	CASSLQGNGNTIYF
NA	TRBV7-9	few	TRBJ1-2	TGTGCCAGCAGCTTAGGCGCGGGGGCCGGCTACACCTTC	CASSLGAGAGYTF
NA	TRBV30	NA	TRBJ1-4	TGTGCCTGGAGACGCGGGGGGGCAACTAATGAAAAACTGTTTTTT	CAWRRGGATNEKLFF